Following are 8 T cell receptor beta chains from one sample sequenced in a study of cytomegalovirus exposure and HLA in healthy donors. The PCR was carried out with 60 Vbeta primers and 13 Jbeta primers. Profiled with immunoSEQ multiplex PCR; TCRdb holds only in-frame clones, not every one. In the table there are roughly 200,000 clones, around 80% of which are singletons. Sequenced sample: PBMCs. The receptors stem from a man aged 35 to 55 in good health and CMV-seronegative.

The rearrangement uses TRBV25-1 and TRBJ2-3; 10 nucleotides match TRBD1. Germline V gene data show CDR1 as MGHDK and CDR2 as SYGVNS. V lost 8 bases and J lost 3; bases outside the gene matches: 8. The CDR3 is 15 residues long. The CDR3 DNA follows: TGTGCCAGCTCCGACAGGGGGCATGGGACAGATACGCAGTATTTT. The encoded protein is CASSDRGHGTDTQYF.

This chain uses TRBV9 with TRBJ2-2; the D gene is possibly TRBD1 (6 bases). The V gene lost 4 bases and the J gene lost 6 bases, with 13 bases spanning the gap. CDR3 length: 14 residues. The V gene's germline CDR1 is SGDLS and CDR2 YYNGEE. The CDR3 DNA is TGTGCCAGCAGCTCCTCAGGGGTGTCCGGGGAGCTGTTTTTT. This encodes CASSSSGVSGELFF.

This chain uses TRBV21-1 with TRBJ1-1; the table's D call, TRBD1, has no DNA check behind it. TRBV21-1 is a pseudogene segment. This CDR3 region has 14 residues. For the CDR3, the DNA is TGTGCCAGCACCAGGGTCCGTAAAACCGCTGAAGCTTTCTTT. Translating gives CASTRVRKTAEAFF.

The rearrangement links TRBV6-5 to TRBJ1-2; D perhaps matches TRBD1 (5 bases). V lost 6 bases, J lost 6 bases, and 14 bases lay in between. This CDR3 comprises 13 residues. Germline V CDR1 and CDR2: MNHEY, SVGAGI. Here the CDR3 reads CASRGGVGDGYTF. The CDR3 coding sequence is TGTGCCAGCAGGGGGGGGGTCGGCGATGGCTACACCTTC.

The chain's CDR3 is CASCRQGARETQYF. For the CDR3, the DNA is TGTGCCAGCTGTAGACAGGGGGCCCGGGAGACCCAGTACTTC. The rearrangement links TRBV2 to TRBJ2-5, with 10 bases matching TRBD1. The CDR3 has 14 residues. J gave up 5 bases and V 8 bases, and 8 bases lay outside the gene matches. Per the germline V gene, CDR1 is SNHLY and CDR2 is FYNNEI.

This chain uses TRBV29-1 with TRBJ1-1; 10 nucleotides agree with TRBD1. The V segment lost 1 base and the J segment 6 bases; nucleotides outside the gene matches: 8. Per the germline V gene, CDR1 is SQVTM and CDR2 is ANQGSEA. This CDR3 contains 15 residues. The CDR3 region is CSVEGYGQGGPEAFF. The CDR3, as DNA: TGCAGCGTTGAAGGATACGGACAGGGGGGACCTGAAGCTTTCTTT.

The genes are TRBV2 and TRBJ2-3; D possibly corresponds to TRBD1 (6 bases). The CDR3 sequence is 14 residues long. V lost 4 bases to trimming and J lost 6 bases, with 14 bases between them. Per the germline V gene, CDR1 is SNHLY and CDR2 is FYNNEI. For the CDR3, the DNA is TGTGCCAGCAGTGGGACTTCAGGGGCCGATACGCAGTATTTT. This sequence encodes CASSGTSGADTQYF.

The chain carries TRBV27 and TRBJ2-2, with D perhaps matching TRBD2 (6 bases). V shed 9 bases and J shed 0 bases, with 17 bases lying between them. The CDR3 loop spans 16 amino acids. Germline values: CDR1 MNHEY, CDR2 SMNVEV (reference sequence). DNA of the CDR3: TGTGCCAGAGGGCGTATGTGGGGGGCGAACACCGGGGAGCTGTTTTTT. It yields the protein CARGRMWGANTGELFF.